This TCR beta chain was found in a study of sequential checkpoint blockade in melanoma. Overall study context: Patients were randomized 1:1 to nivolumab-then-ipilimumab or ipilimumab-then-nivolumab first-line. Both treatment sequences were followed by maintenance nivolumab.

This sample's treatment: randomized to nivolumab then ipilimumab (arm A) or the reverse (arm B). None of the patients previously received DNA-damaging chemotherapy. PBMC sorting kept live CD3+CD8+ cells without CD19 or CD56. CDR1 is MGHRA and CDR2 is YSYEKL in the germline V gene. The CDR3 is 14 residues long. V was trimmed by 0 bases and J by 12 bases, leaving 18 bases between them. The assay was immunoSEQ multiplex PCR, and TCRdb's table has in-frame clones only and misses some. Of fewer than 35,000 clones detected, 75% to 80% appear once; the ten largest clones hold over 20%. This clone was picked up one time.

This receptor was obtained from a human donor with melanoma. Sequencing used CD8+ T cells sorted from blood (inferred from file names), obtained from a patient given nivolumab and ipilimumab in sequence. The J gene is TRBJ2-7, the V gene TRBV4-1; no firm D call. Here the CDR3 reads CASSQETETSGSYF. The CDR3 DNA follows: TGCGCCAGCAGCCAAGAGACCGAAACCTCCGGGTCGTACTTC.